This TCR beta chain was profiled in a study of cytomegalovirus exposure and HLA in healthy donors. Primers for the PCR totalled 60 Vbeta and 13 Jbeta. Sequencing was performed with immunoSEQ multiplex PCR; in TCRdb, only in-frame clones are kept and a portion is missing. The sample comprises about 160,000 clones, about 82% of which are singletons, and 7% rests with the top ten. CDR1 is MNHEY, CDR2 SVGAGI, per germline. The CDR3 totals 11 residues. Trimming cost V 3 bases and J 9 bases, with 8 bases left between them. This TCR came from a woman in her 30s in good health and CMV-seropositive. This chain links TRBV6-5 with TRBJ1-1; D not certain. The sample taken for sequencing was PBMCs. CDR3 in amino acids: CASSYPGKAFF. CDR3 in DNA: TGTGCCAGCAGTTATCCCGGTAAAGCTTTCTTT.